Listed here are 15 T cell receptor beta chains from one sample, sequenced in a study of cytomegalovirus exposure and HLA in healthy donors. PCR used 60 Vbeta primers and 13 Jbeta primers. Produced via immunoSEQ multiplex PCR; TCRdb's table is partial and in-frame only. The sample yields 150,000 to 200,000 clones, about two thirds seen once. Sequencing was performed on PBMCs. These receptor sequences come from a human donor in good health.

This clone turned up a few times. The genes are TRBV7-9 and TRBJ1-1; D possibly corresponds to TRBD1 (6 bases). The germline V gene encodes CDR1 SEHNR and CDR2 FQNEAQ (reference sequence). Trimming stripped 3 bases from V and 4 bases from J, with 12 bases between. The length of the CDR3 is 14 residues. Here the CDR3 DNA reads TGTGCCAGCAGCTTTAACAGGGATAGCACTGAAGCTTTCTTT. It translates to CASSFNRDSTEAFF.

For the CDR3, the DNA is TGTGCCAGTAGTTGGGCTCTAGGGACAACGAGGGAGGAGACCCAGTACTTC. Protein product: CASSWALGTTREETQYF. The chain links TRBV19 to TRBJ2-5, with D perhaps matching TRBD1 (6 bases). The V gene lost 5 bases and the J gene lost 5 bases, with 24 bases spanning the gap. Germline CDR1 is LNHDA and CDR2 is SQIVND (reference sequence). The CDR3 runs to 17 residues.

The chain uses TRBV16 and TRBJ1-1; D perhaps matches TRBD1 (5 bases). The length of the CDR3 is 16 residues. V gave up 4 bases and J gave up 1 base, with 16 bases separating them. Germline CDR1 is KGHSY and CDR2 is FQNENV. The CDR3 DNA reads as TGTGCCAGCAGCCCCGGAATGACAGTAGGGAACACTGAAGCTTTCTTT. The encoded protein is CASSPGMTVGNTEAFF. Looking up the rest from reference TRBV16 and TRBJ1-1 gives the full variable domain: GEEVAQTPKHLVRGEGQKAKLYCAPIKGHSYVFWYQQVLKNEFKFLISFQNENVFDETGMPKERFSAKCLPNSPCSLEIQATKLEDSAVYFCASSPGMTVGNTEAFFGQGTRLTVV.

This sequence joins TRBV7-8 and TRBJ2-3; the match to TRBD2 covers 7 bases. Trimming at V came to 3 bases and at J to 2 bases, leaving 2 bases not matched to a gene. From germline, CDR1 is SGHVS and CDR2 FQNEAQ. The CDR3 is made up of 14 amino acids. The CDR3 region has the DNA TGTGCCAGCAGCTTTGGGACTAACACAGATACGCAGTATTTT. Translated: CASSFGTNTDTQYF. Full variable domain (rest looked up from reference TRBV7-8 and TRBJ2-3): GAGVSQSPRYKVAKRGQDVALRCDPISGHVSLFWYQQALGQGPEFLTYFQNEAQLDKSGLPSDRFFAERPEGSVSTLKIQRTQQEDSAVYLCASSFGTNTDTQYFGPGTRLTVL.

The chain is built from TRBV9 and TRBJ2-3; perhaps TRBD2 as D (6 bases). This CDR3 region has 13 residues. Germline V CDR1 and CDR2: SGDLS, YYNGEE. V was trimmed by 4 bases and J by 6 bases, leaving 12 bases between them. The CDR3 sequence: CASSLGSGDTQYF. In DNA, the CDR3 is TGTGCCAGCAGCCTGGGCAGCGGGGATACGCAGTATTTT.

The V call is TRBV10-3, the J call TRBJ2-5; TRBD1 is a possible D gene (5 bases). Germline-derived CDR1 and CDR2 are ENHRY and SYGVKD. Trimming pared 3 bases from V and 3 bases from J, leaving 5 bases between. The CDR3 has 12 residues. The DNA for the CDR3 is TGTGCCATCAGTGACAGGGAAGAGACCCAGTACTTC. Its translation: CAISDREETQYF.

This clone was seen more than once but under ten times. The chain uses TRBV9 and TRBJ2-2; D remains unclear. CDR1 is SGDLS and CDR2 is YYNGEE in the germline V gene. This CDR3 has 13 residues. V was trimmed by 0 bases and J by 3 bases, leaving 3 bases between them. Here the CDR3 reads CASSVVYTGELFF. CDR3 DNA sequence: TGTGCCAGCAGCGTAGTATACACCGGGGAGCTGTTTTTT. The variable domain in full, completed from reference TRBV9 and TRBJ2-2, reads DSGVTQTPKHLITATGQRVTLRCSPRSGDLSVYWYQQSLDQGLQFLIQYYNGEERAKGNILERFSAQQFPDLHSELNLSSLELGDSALYFCASSVVYTGELFFGEGSRLTVL.

The rearrangement links TRBV6-5 to TRBJ2-7, with a tentative D call TRBD1 (6 bases). Trimming stripped 7 bases from V and 5 bases from J, with 15 bases between. The germline V gene encodes CDR1 MNHEY and CDR2 SVGAGI. The CDR3 consists of 13 residues. The CDR3 here is CASTGTIVNEQYF. The CDR3 coding sequence is TGTGCCAGCACCGGGACAATAGTCAACGAGCAGTACTTC.

This chain joins TRBV6-5 and TRBJ2-1; 8 positions match TRBD2. Germline V gene data show CDR1 as MNHEY and CDR2 as SVGAGI. The CDR3 consists of 15 residues. V was pared by 5 bases and J by 6 bases, with 9 bases of the junction left unmatched. Written as DNA, the CDR3 is TGTGCCAGCAGTCCGGGACTAGGGGCGAGCAATGAGCAGTTCTTC. It encodes CASSPGLGASNEQFF.

This chain joins TRBV7-9 and TRBJ1-2; 10 bases map to TRBD1. CDR1 is SEHNR and CDR2 is FQNEAQ in the germline V gene (reference sequence). V shed 0 bases, J shed 8 bases, and the junction held 9 bases outside the gene matches. This CDR3 contains 16 residues. CDR3 nucleotides: TGTGCCAGCAGCTTAGCGTTGGGGACAGGGGCCGGAGGCTACACCTTC. It encodes CASSLALGTGAGGYTF.

The count of this clone is one. The rearrangement joins TRBV19 to TRBJ2-6, with D possibly being TRBD1 (5 bases). Trimming cost V 7 bases and J 2 bases, with 12 bases left between them. Germline V gives CDR1 LNHDA, CDR2 SQIVND (reference sequence). The CDR3 is 15 amino acids. The chain's CDR3 is CASNHRFAGANVLTF. The CDR3, as DNA: TGTGCCAGTAATCACAGGTTTGCTGGGGCCAACGTCCTGACTTTC.

The V and J genes are TRBV7-3 and TRBJ2-1, with TRBD2 as a possible D gene (6 bases). The germline V and J ends were trimmed by 3 bases and 15 bases, with 18 bases remaining between them. The CDR3 runs 13 residues. The germline gives CDR1 SGHTA, CDR2 FQGTGA. CDR3 sequence: CASSLFIGGETFF. The CDR3 region has the DNA TGTGCCAGCAGCTTGTTCATAGGAGGGGAGACGTTCTTC.

In nucleotides, the CDR3 is TGCGCCAGCAGCTTGGAGGGGACAGGGGGCAATGAGCAGTTCTTC. It translates to CASSLEGTGGNEQFF. The chain employs TRBV5-1 and TRBJ2-1, with 11 bases aligning to TRBD1. In germline, CDR1 is SGHRS, CDR2 YFSETQ. This CDR3 is 15 amino acids long. The V and J ends lost 0 bases and 6 bases, in that order; junction bases with no gene match: 2.

The V gene is TRBV5-4, the J gene TRBJ1-1, with D maybe TRBD1 (5 bases). The CDR3 loop spans 13 amino acids. The germline CDR1 and CDR2 sequences are SGHNT and YYREEE (reference sequence). V lost 2 bases and J lost 6, with 11 bases in between. For the CDR3, the DNA is TGTGCCAGCAGCTTTTGGGGAGGGGCTGAAGCTTTCTTT. Protein product: CASSFWGGAEAFF.

This clone was seen a few times. The V gene is TRBV30, the J gene TRBJ2-1; 7 bases are shared with TRBD1. The trim removed 4 bases at V and 7 bases at J, leaving 13 bases unmatched. The germline gives CDR1 GTSNPN, CDR2 SVGIG (reference sequence). CDR3 size: 15 residues. The CDR3 spells CAWILRAGQENEQFF. CDR3 nucleotides: TGTGCCTGGATCCTACGGGCCGGACAGGAAAATGAGCAGTTCTTC. Using reference TRBV30 and TRBJ2-1 for the parts outside the CDR3, the full variable domain is SQTIHQWPATLVQPVGSPLSLECTVEGTSNPNLYWYRQAAGRGLQLLFYSVGIGQISSEVPQNLSASRPQDRQFILSSKKLLLSDSGFYLCAWILRAGQENEQFFGPGTRLTVL.